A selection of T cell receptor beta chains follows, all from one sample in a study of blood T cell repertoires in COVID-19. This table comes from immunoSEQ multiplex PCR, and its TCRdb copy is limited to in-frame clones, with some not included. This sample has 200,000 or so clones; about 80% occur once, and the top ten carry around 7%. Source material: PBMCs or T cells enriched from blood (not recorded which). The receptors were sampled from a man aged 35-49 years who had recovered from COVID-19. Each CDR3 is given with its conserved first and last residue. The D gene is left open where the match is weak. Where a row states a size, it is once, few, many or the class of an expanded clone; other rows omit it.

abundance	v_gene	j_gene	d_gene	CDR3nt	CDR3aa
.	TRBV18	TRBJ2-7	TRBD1	TGTGCCAGCTCATCGGGACAGGTGGGCGAGCAGTACTTC	CASSSGQVGEQYF
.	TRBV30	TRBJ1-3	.	TGTGCCTTTACCAGCTCTGGAAACACCATATATTTT	CAFTSSGNTIYF
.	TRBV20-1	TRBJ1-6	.	TGCAGTGCTAGTGGGGGGGATTCACCCCTCCACTTT	CSASGGDSPLHF
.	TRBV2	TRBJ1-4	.	TGTGCCAGCAGTCGCGGGCCCCATCTCTTCAATGAAAAACTGTTTTTT	CASSRGPHLFNEKLFF
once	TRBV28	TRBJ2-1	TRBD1	TGTGCCAGCAGTTTGACAGGGTCTGCTGAGCAGTTCTTC	CASSLTGSAEQFF
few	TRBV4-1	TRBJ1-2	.	TGCGCCAGCAGCCAAGATTTCAGAGGAAACTATGGCTACACCTTC	CASSQDFRGNYGYTF
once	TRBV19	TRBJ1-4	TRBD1	TGTGCCAGTAGTACCGGACAGGGCATTGGCGAAAAACTGTTTTTT	CASSTGQGIGEKLFF
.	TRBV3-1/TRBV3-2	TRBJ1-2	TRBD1	TGTGCCAGCAGCCAAGCGGGCACAGGGGAGTTCGGCTACACCTTC	CASSQAGTGEFGYTF
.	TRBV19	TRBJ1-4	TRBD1	TGTGCCAGTACCGATAAGGCAGGGGGCCGGGAAAAACTGTTTTTT	CASTDKAGGREKLFF
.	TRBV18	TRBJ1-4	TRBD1	TGTGCCAGCTCATACGGGACAGATAATGAAAAACTGTTTTTT	CASSYGTDNEKLFF
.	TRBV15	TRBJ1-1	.	TGTGCCACCAGCAGAGATCCGGGCATAACAGGGTTGAACACTGAAGCTTTCTTT	CATSRDPGITGLNTEAFF
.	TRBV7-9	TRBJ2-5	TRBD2	TGTGCCAGCAGCCAGCGGGGGGACCAAGAGACCCAGTACTTC	CASSQRGDQETQYF
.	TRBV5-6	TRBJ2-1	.	TGTGCCAGCAGTAGTTACAATGAGCAGTTCTTC	CASSSYNEQFF
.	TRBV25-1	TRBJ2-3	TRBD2	TGTGCCAGCAGTGAAGAAATAGCGGGGGCGGTCACAGATACGCAGTATTTT	CASSEEIAGAVTDTQYF
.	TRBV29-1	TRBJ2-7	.	TGCAGCGGGGGGGGCGTATACGAGCAGTACTTC	CSGGGVYEQYF
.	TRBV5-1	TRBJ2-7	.	TGCGCCAGCAGCCTCCAGTCCCGGACTGGACTGGGGGAGCAGTACTTC	CASSLQSRTGLGEQYF
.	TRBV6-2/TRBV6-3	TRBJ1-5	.	TGTGCCAGCACCCCGGGGGGGAGTGGCAATCAGCCCCAGCATTTT	CASTPGGSGNQPQHF
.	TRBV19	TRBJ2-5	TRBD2	TGTGCCAGTAGTATAGGCAGTAGCGGGGAAGAGACCCAGTACTTC	CASSIGSSGEETQYF
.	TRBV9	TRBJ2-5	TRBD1	TGTGCCAGCAGCCCCGCTACAGGGGGCGCGGAGACCCAGTACTTC	CASSPATGGAETQYF
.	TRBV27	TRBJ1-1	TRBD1	TGTGCCAGCAGTTTGCGGACAGGGCTGAACACTGAAGCTTTCTTT	CASSLRTGLNTEAFF
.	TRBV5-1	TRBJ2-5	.	TGCGCCAGCAGCTCGAACCCTAGAGAGTGGTACTTC	CASSSNPREWYF